One and the same sample provided the 17 T cell receptor beta chains below, sequenced in a study of response to subunit inactivated influenza vaccine. TCRdb redid the calling of the RT-PCR reads with MiXCR, one entry per CDR3 protein. The table records about 700,000 distinct CDR3 sequences, about 14% of them present only once. The sequenced sample was PBMCs from blood, obtained 14 to 15 days before vaccination. Receptor source: a man in his fifties who received an inactivated influenza vaccine.

This chain links TRBV5-1 with TRBJ2-7; 7 bases line up with TRBD1. Germline V gene data show CDR1 as SGHRS and CDR2 as YFSETQ. The J segment lost 3 bases and the V segment lost 2 bases, leaving 8 bases of the junction unmatched. The CDR3 runs 15 residues. This CDR3 is CASSLGQATNYEQYF. DNA for the CDR3: TGCGCCAGCAGCTTAGGACAGGCCACAAACTACGAGCAGTACTTC.

The chain recombines TRBV7-6 with TRBJ2-7; D may be TRBD1 or TRBD2 (6 bases each). CDR3 size: 14 residues. Germline V gene sequence: CDR1 SGHVS, CDR2 FNYEAQ. Trimming cost V 0 bases and J 7 bases, with 13 bases left between them. This chain's CDR3 is CASSLARGDGEQYF. CDR3 nucleotide sequence: TGTGCCAGCAGCTTAGCGAGGGGGGATGGGGAGCAGTACTTC.

This clonotype has a count of ten or more. The V call is TRBV20-1, the J call TRBJ2-7; D is perhaps TRBD1 (6 bases). The CDR3 spans 15 residues. CDR1 is DFQATT, CDR2 SNEGSKA, per germline (reference sequence). V was pared by 0 bases and J by 4 bases, with 16 bases between. CDR3 nucleotides: TGCAGTGCTAGAGACCTTCTTGGGACAACTTACGAGCAGTACTTC. Amino acids: CSARDLLGTTYEQYF.

The chain couples TRBV7-3 to TRBJ2-1, with 8 positions matching TRBD1. Germline CDR1 SGHTA, CDR2 FQGTGA. The CDR3 extends over 15 amino acids. After removal of 5 bases from V and 6 bases from J, the junction contained 9 bases not matched to a gene. The CDR3 bases are TGTGCCAGCAGCCCCGACAGGGGTCCGTTCAATGAGCAGTTCTTC. Protein product: CASSPDRGPFNEQFF.

This chain links TRBV7-8 with TRBJ1-5; 11 nucleotides match TRBD1. CDR3 length equals 15 residues. V gave up 5 bases and J gave up 5 bases; unmatched junction bases: 5. Per the germline V gene, CDR1 is SGHVS and CDR2 is FQNEAQ. CDR3: CASSAGQGGYQPQHF. The CDR3 DNA is TGTGCCAGCAGCGCGGGACAGGGGGGCTATCAGCCCCAGCATTTT.

In DNA, the CDR3 is TGTGCCAGCAGTCTCATGACTAGCGGGAGGGTAAGAGATGAGCAGTTCTTC. It codes for CASSLMTSGRVRDEQFF. The V and J genes are TRBV28 and TRBJ2-1, with 14 bases fitting TRBD2. This CDR3 has 17 residues. Per germline, CDR1 MDHEN and CDR2 SYDVKM. Trimming cost V 5 bases and J 8 bases; bases outside gene matches: 11.

This clonotype showed up just a few times. The chain uses TRBV12-3 or TRBV12-4 and TRBJ2-1; 9 nucleotides agree with TRBD2. CDR3 size: 17 residues. V shed 2 bases, J shed 3 bases, and the junction held 8 bases outside the gene matches. CDR3 sequence reads: CASSLLRLAGIYNEQFF. The CDR3, as DNA: TGTGCCAGCAGTTTATTGCGGCTAGCGGGAATCTACAATGAGCAGTTCTTC.

This clonotype was recorded a few times. The J gene is TRBJ2-4, the V gene TRBV20-1; TRBD1 might be the D (6 bases). With 5 bases removed from V and 5 bases from J, the gap between germline ends came to 10 bases. Germline loops: CDR1 DFQATT, CDR2 SNEGSKA (reference sequence). The CDR3 extends over 12 amino acids. In nucleotides, the CDR3 is TGCAGTGCTCTCAGGGGTGAAAACATTCAGTACTTC. Its translation: CSALRGENIQYF.

This clonotype was recorded a few times. This chain connects TRBV5-1 to TRBJ1-6, with TRBD1 matching over 10 bases. The length of the CDR3 is 15 residues. Per the germline V gene, CDR1 is SGHRS and CDR2 is YFSETQ. V was pared by 4 bases and J by 6 bases, with 4 bases of the junction left unmatched. CDR3 sequence reads: CASSRGQGGNSPLHF. Here the CDR3 DNA reads TGCGCCAGCAGCCGTGGACAGGGGGGTAATTCACCCCTCCACTTT. The full variable domain, its missing parts supplied by reference TRBV5-1 and TRBJ1-6, is KAGVTQTPRYLIKTRGQQVTLSCSPISGHRSVSWYQQTPGQGLQFLFEYFSETQRNKGNFPGRFSGRQFSNSRSEMNVSTLELGDSALYLCASSRGQGGNSPLHFGNGTRLTVT.

This clonotype showed up just a few times. The V gene is TRBV7-9, the J gene TRBJ2-3; the D gene is possibly TRBD2 (5 bases). This CDR3 spans 15 amino acids. Trimming shortened V by 5 bases and J by 2 bases, and 14 bases separated the two germline ends. The V gene's germline CDR1 is SEHNR and CDR2 FQNEAQ (reference sequence). The CDR3, as DNA: TGTGCCAGCAGCGCACGGAGCGGAACCACAGATACGCAGTATTTT. It specifies CASSARSGTTDTQYF.

This clonotype has a handful of counts. The V and J genes are TRBV5-1 and TRBJ1-1, with 7 bases fitting TRBD1. This CDR3 is built from 14 residues. Looked up from germline, CDR1 is SGHRS and CDR2 is YFSETQ. With V trimmed by 0 bases and J by 7 bases, 6 bases remained unmatched. CDR3 residues: CASSLEGGDLEAFF. Here the CDR3 DNA reads TGCGCCAGCAGCTTGGAAGGGGGCGACCTTGAAGCTTTCTTT.

The chain joins TRBV5-6 to TRBJ2-3; a weak D match, TRBD2 (5 bases). The CDR3 loop spans 12 amino acids. V lost 0 bases and J 14 bases, leaving 13 bases between the germline ends. The germline V gene has CDR1 SGHDT and CDR2 YYEEEE. DNA for the CDR3: TGTGCCAGCAGCTTGGCCCCCCGGACTCTGTATTTT. It encodes CASSLAPRTLYF.

This clonotype was detected many times. The gene calls are TRBV12-3 or TRBV12-4 and TRBJ1-1; 9 bases map to TRBD1. Trimming removed 6 bases from V and 6 bases from J; junction bases left unmatched: 5. This CDR3 has 13 residues. CDR3 protein: CASSRTGVAEAFF. The CDR3 nucleotides read TGTGCCAGCAGCCGGACAGGGGTCGCTGAAGCTTTCTTT.

This clonotype showed up just a few times. The gene calls are TRBV18 and TRBJ2-5, with unresolved D. The germline V gene has CDR1 KGHSH and CDR2 LQKENI. This CDR3 region has 13 residues. V shed 0 bases and J shed 6 bases, with 8 bases lying between them. For the CDR3, the DNA is TGTGCCAGCTCACCACCGCCCGGAAAGACCCAGTACTTC. As protein: CASSPPPGKTQYF.

This clonotype was recorded at least ten times. This chain's CDR3 is CASSLSRQGGSYEQYF. The CDR3 DNA is TGTGCCAGCAGCTTAAGCCGACAGGGAGGAAGCTACGAGCAGTACTTC. This sequence joins TRBV7-8 and TRBJ2-7; D is possibly TRBD1 (7 bases). The CDR3 spans 16 residues. V lost 2 bases, J lost 3 bases, and 17 bases lay in between. Germline CDR1 SGHVS, CDR2 FQNEAQ.

This clonotype has more than one count but fewer than ten. The gene calls are TRBV10-2 and TRBJ1-5, with D tentatively TRBD1 (5 bases). This CDR3 is built from 14 residues. In germline, CDR1 is WSHSY, CDR2 SAAADI. Trimming took 5 bases from V and 4 from J, leaving 12 bases between them. CDR3 in amino acids: CASSMDIFNQPQHF. The CDR3 DNA reads as TGCGCCAGCAGTATGGACATTTTTAATCAGCCCCAGCATTTT.

There are a few counts of this clonotype. The chain recombines TRBV10-2 with TRBJ2-2; the match to TRBD1 covers 7 bases. The junction had 4 bases not matched to a gene; V was cut back by 2 bases and J by 7 bases. In germline, CDR1 is WSHSY, CDR2 SAAADI. The length of the CDR3 is 14 residues. CDR3 nucleotide sequence: TGCGCCAGCAGTGAGAGGGGGCGCAACGGGGAGCTGTTTTTT. Its translation: CASSERGRNGELFF.